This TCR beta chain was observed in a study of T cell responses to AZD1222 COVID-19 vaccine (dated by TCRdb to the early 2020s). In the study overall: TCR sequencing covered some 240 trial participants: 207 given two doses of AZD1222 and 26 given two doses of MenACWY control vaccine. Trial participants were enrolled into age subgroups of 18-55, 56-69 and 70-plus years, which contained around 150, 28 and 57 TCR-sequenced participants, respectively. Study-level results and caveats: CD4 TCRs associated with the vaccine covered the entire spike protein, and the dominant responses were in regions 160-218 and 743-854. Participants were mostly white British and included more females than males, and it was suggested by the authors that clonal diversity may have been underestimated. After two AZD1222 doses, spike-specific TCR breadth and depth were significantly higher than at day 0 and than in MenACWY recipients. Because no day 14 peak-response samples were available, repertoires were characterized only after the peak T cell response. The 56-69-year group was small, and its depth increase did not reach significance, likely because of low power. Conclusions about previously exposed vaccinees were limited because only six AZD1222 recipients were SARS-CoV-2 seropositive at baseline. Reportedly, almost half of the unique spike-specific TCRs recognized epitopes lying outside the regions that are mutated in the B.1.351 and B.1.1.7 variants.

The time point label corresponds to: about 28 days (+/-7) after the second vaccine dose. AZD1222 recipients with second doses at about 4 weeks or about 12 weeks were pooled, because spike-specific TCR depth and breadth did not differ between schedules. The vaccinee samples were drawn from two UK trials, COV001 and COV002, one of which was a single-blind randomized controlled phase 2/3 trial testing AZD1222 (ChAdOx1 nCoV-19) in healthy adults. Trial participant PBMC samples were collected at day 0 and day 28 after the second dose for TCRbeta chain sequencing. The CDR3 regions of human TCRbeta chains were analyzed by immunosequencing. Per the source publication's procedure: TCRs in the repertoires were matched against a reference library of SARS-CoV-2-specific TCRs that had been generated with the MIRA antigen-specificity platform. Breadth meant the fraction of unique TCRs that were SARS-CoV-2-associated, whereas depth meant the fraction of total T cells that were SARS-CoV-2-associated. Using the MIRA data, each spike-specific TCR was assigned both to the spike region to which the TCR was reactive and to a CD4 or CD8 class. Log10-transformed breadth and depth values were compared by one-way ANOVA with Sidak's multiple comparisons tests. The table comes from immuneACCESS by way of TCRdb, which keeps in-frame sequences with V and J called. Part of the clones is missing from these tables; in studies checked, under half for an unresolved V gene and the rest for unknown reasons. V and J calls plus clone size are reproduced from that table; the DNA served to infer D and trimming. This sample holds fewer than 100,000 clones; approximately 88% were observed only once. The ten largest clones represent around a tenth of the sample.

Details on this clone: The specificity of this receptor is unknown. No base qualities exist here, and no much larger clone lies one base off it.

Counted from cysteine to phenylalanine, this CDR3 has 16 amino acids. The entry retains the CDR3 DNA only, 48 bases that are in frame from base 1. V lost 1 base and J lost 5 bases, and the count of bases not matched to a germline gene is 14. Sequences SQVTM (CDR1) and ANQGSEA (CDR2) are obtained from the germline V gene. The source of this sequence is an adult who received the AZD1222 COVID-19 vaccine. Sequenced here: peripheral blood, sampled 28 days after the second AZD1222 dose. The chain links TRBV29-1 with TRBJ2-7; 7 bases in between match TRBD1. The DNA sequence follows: TGCAGCGTTGAAGGTGCCCGGGACAGAGGGGAAAACGAGCAGTACTTC. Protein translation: CSVEGARDRGENEQYF.